Each of the 4 T cell receptor beta chains below was sequenced from the same sample in a study of CD8 T cells in Susac syndrome (dated by TCRdb to the late 2010s). Library generation was performed with the immunoSEQ multiplex PCR assay. RNA was extracted using the RNeasy kit, and roughly 0.5 to 1 ug of the RNA was reverse transcribed with random hexamers. TCRdb reworked the public reads: Q25 trimming with fastp, MiXCR clone assembly, productive beta chains retained. Here each entry gathers all rows of one CDR3 protein and keeps the most common genes and DNA. A total of about 280,000 distinct CDR3 sequences appear in this sample, approximately 84% of them only once. Clones ranked in the top ten supply 0.11% of the sample. The sequenced material came from CD8+ T cells from PBMCs. The receptor set was obtained from a human donor with multiple sclerosis.

The chain is built from TRBV21-1 and TRBJ1-4; the D call TRBD1 from the table was never checked on the DNA. TRBV21-1 represents a pseudogene. The CDR3 extends over 17 amino acids. The CDR3 coding sequence is TGTGCCAGCAGCAGCCCCCGCCGCAGGCCAACTAATGAAAAACTGTTTTTT. Amino acids: CASSSPRRRPTNEKLFF.

The V and J genes are TRBV27 and TRBJ2-7, with a weak D call TRBD2 (6 bases). There are 16 residues in the CDR3. Germline CDR1 and CDR2: MNHEY and SMNVEV (reference sequence). The V and J ends lost 4 bases and 0 bases respectively, with 16 bases between them. For the CDR3, the DNA is TGTGCCAGCAGTTCCTCCACCGGGAGTGTCTCCTACGAGCAGTACTTC. As protein: CASSSSTGSVSYEQYF.

The CDR3 spells CASSLYGQGGRDTEAFF. CDR3 DNA sequence: TGTGCCAGCAGTTTATACGGACAGGGTGGACGGGACACTGAAGCTTTCTTT. This chain uses TRBV27 with TRBJ1-1, with 8 bases fitting TRBD1. This CDR3 contains 17 residues. Germline V lookup: CDR1 MNHEY, CDR2 SMNVEV (reference sequence). V shed 1 base and J 3 bases; nucleotides not matched to a gene: 10.

The chain carries TRBV30 and TRBJ2-2, with TRBD1 identical over 8 bases. Germline CDR1 GTSNPN, CDR2 SVGIG (reference sequence). CDR3 length equals 14 residues. V trimming: 2 bases; J trimming: 5 bases; junction bases outside the gene matches: 4. The CDR3 reads CAWSQGAGTGELFF. CDR3 DNA: TGTGCCTGGAGTCAGGGGGCAGGGACCGGGGAGCTGTTTTTT.